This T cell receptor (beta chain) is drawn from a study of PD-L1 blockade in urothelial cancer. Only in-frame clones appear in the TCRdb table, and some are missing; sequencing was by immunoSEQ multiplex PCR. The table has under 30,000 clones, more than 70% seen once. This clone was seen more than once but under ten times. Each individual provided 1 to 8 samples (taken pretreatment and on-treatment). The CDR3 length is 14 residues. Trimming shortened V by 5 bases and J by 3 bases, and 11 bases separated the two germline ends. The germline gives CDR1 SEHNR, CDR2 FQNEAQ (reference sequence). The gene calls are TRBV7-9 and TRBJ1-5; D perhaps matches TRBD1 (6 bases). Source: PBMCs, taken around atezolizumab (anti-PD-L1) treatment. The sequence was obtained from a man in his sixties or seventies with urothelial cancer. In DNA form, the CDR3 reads TGTGCCAGCAGCCTGGACAGCAACAATCAGCCCCAGCATTTT. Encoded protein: CASSLDSNNQPQHF.